This T cell receptor (beta chain) was identified in a study of chronic HIV infection and antiretroviral therapy. MiXCR, applied by TCRdb to the 5' RACE reads, yields one record per CDR3 protein. The sample has about 38,000 distinct CDR3 sequences, roughly 8.2% seen once. This clonotype was found a few times. There are 11 residues in the CDR3. Trimming removed 5 bases from V and 9 bases from J, with 7 bases in between. The sample taken for sequencing was peripheral blood. This TCR came from an adult who had HIV and had not received antiretroviral therapy, or was an uninfected healthy control (not recorded which). This rearrangement joins TRBV12-3 or TRBV12-4 to TRBJ2-2; D remains unclear. CDR3 residues: CASSQGWELFF. CDR3 nucleotide sequence: TGTGCCAGCAGTCAAGGGTGGGAGCTGTTTTTT.